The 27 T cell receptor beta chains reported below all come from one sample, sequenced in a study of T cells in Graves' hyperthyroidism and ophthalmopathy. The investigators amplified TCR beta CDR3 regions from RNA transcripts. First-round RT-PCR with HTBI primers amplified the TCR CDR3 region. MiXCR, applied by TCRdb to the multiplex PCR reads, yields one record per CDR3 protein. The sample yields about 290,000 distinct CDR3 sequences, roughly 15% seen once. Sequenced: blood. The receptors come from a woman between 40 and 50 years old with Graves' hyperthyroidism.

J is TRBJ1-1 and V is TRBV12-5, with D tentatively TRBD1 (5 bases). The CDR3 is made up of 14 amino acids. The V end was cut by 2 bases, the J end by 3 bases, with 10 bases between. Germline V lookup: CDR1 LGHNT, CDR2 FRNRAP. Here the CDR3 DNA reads TGTGCTAGTGGTTTGAGTTCGGGGGACACTGAAGCTTTCTTT. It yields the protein CASGLSSGDTEAFF.

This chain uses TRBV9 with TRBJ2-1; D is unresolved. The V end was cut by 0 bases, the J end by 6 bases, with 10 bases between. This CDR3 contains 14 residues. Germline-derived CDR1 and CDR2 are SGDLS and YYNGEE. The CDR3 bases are TGTGCCAGCAGCGTAGGTCGGGTCGGCAATGAGCAGTTCTTC. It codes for CASSVGRVGNEQFF. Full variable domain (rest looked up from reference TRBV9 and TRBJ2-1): DSGVTQTPKHLITATGQRVTLRCSPRSGDLSVYWYQQSLDQGLQFLIQYYNGEERAKGNILERFSAQQFPDLHSELNLSSLELGDSALYFCASSVGRVGNEQFFGPGTRLTVL.

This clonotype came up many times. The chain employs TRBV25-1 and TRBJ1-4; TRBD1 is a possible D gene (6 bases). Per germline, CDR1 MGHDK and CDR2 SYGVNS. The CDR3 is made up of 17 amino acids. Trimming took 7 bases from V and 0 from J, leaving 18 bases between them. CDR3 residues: CASIGPGHGATNEKLFF. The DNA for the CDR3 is TGTGCCAGCATAGGGCCGGGACACGGGGCAACTAATGAAAAACTGTTTTTT. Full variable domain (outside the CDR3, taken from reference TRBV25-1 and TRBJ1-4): EADIYQTPRYLVIGTGKKITLECSQTMGHDKMYWYQQDPGMELHLIHYSYGVNSTEKGDLSSESTVSRIRTEHFPLTLESARPSHTSQYLCASIGPGHGATNEKLFFGSGTQLSVL.

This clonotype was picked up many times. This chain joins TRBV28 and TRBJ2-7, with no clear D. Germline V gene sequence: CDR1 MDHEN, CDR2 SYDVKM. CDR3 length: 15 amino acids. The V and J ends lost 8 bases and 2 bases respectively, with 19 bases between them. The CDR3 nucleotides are TGTGCCAGCGTCCCCAGTAGGGCGGTACCCTACGAGCAGTACTTC. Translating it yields CASVPSRAVPYEQYF.

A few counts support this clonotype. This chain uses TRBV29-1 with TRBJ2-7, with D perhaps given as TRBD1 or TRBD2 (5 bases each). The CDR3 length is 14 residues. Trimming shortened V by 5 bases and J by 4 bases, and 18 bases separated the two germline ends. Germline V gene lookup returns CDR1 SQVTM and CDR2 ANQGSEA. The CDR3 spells CSVLEGTGTYEQYF. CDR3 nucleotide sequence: TGCAGCGTTTTAGAAGGAACTGGGACGTACGAGCAGTACTTC.

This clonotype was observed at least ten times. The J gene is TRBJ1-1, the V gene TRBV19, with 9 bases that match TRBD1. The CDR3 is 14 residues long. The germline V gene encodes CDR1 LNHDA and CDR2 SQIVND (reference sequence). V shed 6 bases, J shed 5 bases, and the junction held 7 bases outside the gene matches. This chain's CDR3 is CASRRQGDSTEAFF. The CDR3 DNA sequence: TGTGCCAGTAGGCGACAGGGGGATTCGACTGAAGCTTTCTTT.

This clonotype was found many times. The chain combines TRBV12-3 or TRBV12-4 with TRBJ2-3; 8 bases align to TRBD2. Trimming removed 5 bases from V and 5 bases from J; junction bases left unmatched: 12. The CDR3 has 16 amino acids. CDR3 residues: CASSIRRSLAGDTQYF. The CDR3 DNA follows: TGTGCCAGCAGTATAAGGAGGTCGCTAGCGGGAGATACGCAGTATTTT.

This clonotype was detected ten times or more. The CDR3: CASSDQWNTEAFF. CDR3 nucleotides: TGTGCCAGCAGTGATCAGTGGAACACTGAAGCTTTCTTT. The rearrangement uses TRBV2 and TRBJ1-1; no clear D. Trimming removed 3 bases at V and 1 base at J, with 6 bases between. From germline, CDR1 is SNHLY and CDR2 FYNNEI. The CDR3 is 13 residues long.

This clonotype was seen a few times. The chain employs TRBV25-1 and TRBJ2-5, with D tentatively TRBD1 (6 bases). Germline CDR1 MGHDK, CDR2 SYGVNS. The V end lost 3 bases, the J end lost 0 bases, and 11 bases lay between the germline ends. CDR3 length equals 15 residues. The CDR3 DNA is TGTGCCAGCAGTGAGGTACAGGGTAACCAAGAGACCCAGTACTTC. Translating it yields CASSEVQGNQETQYF.

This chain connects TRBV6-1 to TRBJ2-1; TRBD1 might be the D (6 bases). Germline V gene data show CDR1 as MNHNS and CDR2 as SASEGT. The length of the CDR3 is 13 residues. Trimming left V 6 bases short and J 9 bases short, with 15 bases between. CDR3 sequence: CASSLGPQGEQFF. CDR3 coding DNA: TGTGCCAGCAGCCTAGGGCCACAGGGTGAGCAGTTCTTC.

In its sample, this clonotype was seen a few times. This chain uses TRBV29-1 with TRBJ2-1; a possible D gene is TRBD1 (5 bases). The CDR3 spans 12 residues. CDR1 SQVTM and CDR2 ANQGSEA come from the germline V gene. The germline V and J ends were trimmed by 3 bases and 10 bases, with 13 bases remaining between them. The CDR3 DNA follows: TGCAGCGTTGACCCGACAAGGGGCGAGCAGTTCTTC. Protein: CSVDPTRGEQFF.

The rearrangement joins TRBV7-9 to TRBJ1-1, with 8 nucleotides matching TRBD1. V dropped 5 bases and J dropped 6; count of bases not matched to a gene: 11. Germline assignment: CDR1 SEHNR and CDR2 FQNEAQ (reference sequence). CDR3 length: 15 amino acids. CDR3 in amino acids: CASSPGGQGAAEAFF. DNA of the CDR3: TGTGCCAGCAGCCCCGGGGGGCAGGGGGCGGCTGAAGCTTTCTTT.

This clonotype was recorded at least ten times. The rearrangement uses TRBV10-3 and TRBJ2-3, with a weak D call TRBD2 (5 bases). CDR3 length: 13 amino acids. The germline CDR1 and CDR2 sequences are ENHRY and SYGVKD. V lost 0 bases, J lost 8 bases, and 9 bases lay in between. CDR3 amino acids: CAISESDAGTQYF. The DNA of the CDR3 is TGTGCCATCAGTGAGTCGGATGCGGGTACGCAGTATTTT.

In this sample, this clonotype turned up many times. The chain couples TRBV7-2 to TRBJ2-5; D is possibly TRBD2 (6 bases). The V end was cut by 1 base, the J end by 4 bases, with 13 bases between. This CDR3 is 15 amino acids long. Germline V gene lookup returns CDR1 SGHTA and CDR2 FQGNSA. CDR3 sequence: CASSLGQPGRETQYF. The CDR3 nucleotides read TGTGCCAGCAGCTTAGGGCAGCCCGGGAGAGAGACCCAGTACTTC.

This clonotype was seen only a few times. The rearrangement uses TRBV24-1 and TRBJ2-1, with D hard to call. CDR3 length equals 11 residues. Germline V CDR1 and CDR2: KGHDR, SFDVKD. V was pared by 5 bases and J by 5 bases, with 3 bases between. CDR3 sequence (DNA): TGTGCCACCAGTGTCGACAATGAGCAGTTCTTC. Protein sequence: CATSVDNEQFF.

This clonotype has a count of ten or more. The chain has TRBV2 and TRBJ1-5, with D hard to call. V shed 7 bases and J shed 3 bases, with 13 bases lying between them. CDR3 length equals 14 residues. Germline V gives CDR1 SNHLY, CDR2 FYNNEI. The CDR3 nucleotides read TGTGCCAGCAATCCCCAGGACCCCAATCAGCCCCAGCATTTT. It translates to CASNPQDPNQPQHF.

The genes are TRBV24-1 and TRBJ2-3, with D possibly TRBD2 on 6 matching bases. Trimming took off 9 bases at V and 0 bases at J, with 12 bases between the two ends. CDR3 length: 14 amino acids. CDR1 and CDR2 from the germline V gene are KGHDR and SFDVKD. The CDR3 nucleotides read TGTGCCACCCAGAGGACTACTAGCACAGATACGCAGTATTTT. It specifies CATQRTTSTDTQYF.

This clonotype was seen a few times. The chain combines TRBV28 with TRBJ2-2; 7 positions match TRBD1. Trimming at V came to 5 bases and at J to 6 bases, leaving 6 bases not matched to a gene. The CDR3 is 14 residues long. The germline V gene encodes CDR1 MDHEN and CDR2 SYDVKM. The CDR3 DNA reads TGTGCCAGCAGTAGGGGGCAGTTGGCCGGGGAGCTGTTTTTT. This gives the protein CASSRGQLAGELFF.

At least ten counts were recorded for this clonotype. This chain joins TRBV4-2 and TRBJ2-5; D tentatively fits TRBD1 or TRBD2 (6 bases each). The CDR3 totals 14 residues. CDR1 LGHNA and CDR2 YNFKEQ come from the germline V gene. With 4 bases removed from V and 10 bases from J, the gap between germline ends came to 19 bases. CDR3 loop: CASSPEQGSGGQYF. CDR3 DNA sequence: TGTGCCAGCAGCCCGGAACAGGGCTCCGGGGGCCAGTACTTC.

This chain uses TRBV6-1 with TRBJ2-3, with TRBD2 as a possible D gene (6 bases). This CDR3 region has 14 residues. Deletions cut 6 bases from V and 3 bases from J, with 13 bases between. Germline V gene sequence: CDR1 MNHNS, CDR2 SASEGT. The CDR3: CASRGGPVTDTQYF. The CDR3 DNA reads TGTGCCAGCAGGGGGGGTCCTGTGACAGATACGCAGTATTTT.

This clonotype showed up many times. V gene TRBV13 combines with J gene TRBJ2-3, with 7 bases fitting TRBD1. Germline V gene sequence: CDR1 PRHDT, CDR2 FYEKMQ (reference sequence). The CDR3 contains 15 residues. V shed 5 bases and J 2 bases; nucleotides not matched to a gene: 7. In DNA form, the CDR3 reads TGTGCCAGCAGCCCGATACAGGGGACCACAGATACGCAGTATTTT. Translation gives CASSPIQGTTDTQYF.

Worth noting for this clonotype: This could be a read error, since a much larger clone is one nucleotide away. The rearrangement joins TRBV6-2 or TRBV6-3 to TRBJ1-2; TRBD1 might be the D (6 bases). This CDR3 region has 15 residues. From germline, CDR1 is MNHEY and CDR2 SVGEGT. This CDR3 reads CASSYLQGTNYGYIF. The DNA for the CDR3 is TGTGCCAGCAGTTACCTACAGGGAACTAACTATGGCTACATCTTC.

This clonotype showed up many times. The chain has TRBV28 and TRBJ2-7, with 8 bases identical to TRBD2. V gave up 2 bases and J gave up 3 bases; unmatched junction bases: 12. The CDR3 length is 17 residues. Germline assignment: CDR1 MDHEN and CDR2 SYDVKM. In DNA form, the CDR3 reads TGTGCCAGCAGTTTAGATAAGAGTGGCGGGAGGTTCTACGAGCAGTACTTC. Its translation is CASSLDKSGGRFYEQYF.

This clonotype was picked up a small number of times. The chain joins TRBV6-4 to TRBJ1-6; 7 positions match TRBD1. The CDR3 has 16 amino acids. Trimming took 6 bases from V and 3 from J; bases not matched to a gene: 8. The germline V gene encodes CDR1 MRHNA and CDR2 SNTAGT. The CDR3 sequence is CASSPTGTDYNSPLHF. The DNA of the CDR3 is TGTGCCAGCAGCCCGACCGGGACAGACTATAATTCACCCCTCCACTTT.

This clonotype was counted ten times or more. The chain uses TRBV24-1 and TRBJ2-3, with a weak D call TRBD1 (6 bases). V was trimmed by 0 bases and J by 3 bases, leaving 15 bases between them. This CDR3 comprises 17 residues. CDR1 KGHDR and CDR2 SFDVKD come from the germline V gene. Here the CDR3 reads CATSDLTGTRKTDTQYF. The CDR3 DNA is TGTGCCACCAGTGATTTGACAGGGACACGGAAAACAGATACGCAGTATTTT.

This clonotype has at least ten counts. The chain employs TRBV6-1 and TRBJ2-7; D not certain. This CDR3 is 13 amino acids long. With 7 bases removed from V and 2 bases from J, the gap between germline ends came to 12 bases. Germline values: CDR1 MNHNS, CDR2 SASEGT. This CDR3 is CASINWMTYEQYF. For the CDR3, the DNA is TGTGCCAGCATTAATTGGATGACCTACGAGCAGTACTTC.

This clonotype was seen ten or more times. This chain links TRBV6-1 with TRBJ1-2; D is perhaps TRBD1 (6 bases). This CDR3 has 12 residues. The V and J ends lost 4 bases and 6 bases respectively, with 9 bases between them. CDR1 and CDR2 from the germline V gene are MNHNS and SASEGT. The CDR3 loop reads CASSGTVHGYTF. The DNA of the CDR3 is TGTGCCAGCAGTGGGACAGTTCATGGCTACACCTTC.